This TCR beta chain was documented in a study of blood T cell repertoires in COVID-19. Whole-study context: Samples taken during acute and convalescent COVID-19 were collected in the United States, Italy and Spain. The analysed material was cDNA or gDNA that came from T cells, B-cell-depleted T cells, or PBMCs.

CDR1 and CDR2 from the germline V gene are MNHEY and SVGAGI. CDR3 length equals 15 residues. The V and J ends lost 8 bases and 2 bases respectively, with 13 bases between them. Produced via immunoSEQ multiplex PCR; TCRdb's table is partial and in-frame only. The sample includes fewer than 250,000 clones, over 80% of them seen just once. Input material: peripheral blood. V usage is TRBV6-5 and J usage is TRBJ1-6; no reliable D call. The TCR sequence derives from a human donor in a cohort sampled during active COVID-19. Written as DNA, the CDR3 is TGTGCCAGCCAACCAAACCGGGCCTATAATTCACCCCTCCACTTT. Its protein product is CASQPNRAYNSPLHF.